The 21 T cell receptor beta chains below all came from one sample that was sequenced in a study of blood T cell repertoires in COVID-19. This table comes from immunoSEQ multiplex PCR, and its TCRdb copy is limited to in-frame clones, with some not included. The profile shows over 300,000 clones, around nine tenths of them singletons. The sample taken for sequencing was PBMCs or T cells enriched from blood (not recorded which). The source of these receptors is a woman aged 25 to 39 who had recovered from COVID-19.

The J gene is TRBJ2-2, the V gene TRBV5-6; 8 bases map to TRBD1. The germline gives CDR1 SGHDT, CDR2 YYEEEE. With 6 bases clipped from V and 6 bases from J, the junction kept 10 bases outside the gene matches. The CDR3 extends over 15 amino acids. CDR3 sequence (DNA): TGTGCCAGCATCGGACAGGGATTCGGCCCCGGGGAGCTGTTTTTT. Protein: CASIGQGFGPGELFF.

The chain has TRBV15 and TRBJ1-1; possible D gene TRBD1, 5 bases. The CDR3 has 17 amino acids. In germline, CDR1 is LNHNV, CDR2 YYDKDF (reference sequence). The V end lost 1 base, the J end lost 1 base, and 16 bases lay between the germline ends. The CDR3: CATSRGSGARENTEAFF. For the CDR3, the DNA is TGTGCCACCAGCAGAGGATCTGGGGCCCGAGAGAACACTGAAGCTTTCTTT. The full variable domain, rest sourced from reference TRBV15 and TRBJ1-1, is DAMVIQNPRYQVTQFGKPVTLSCSQTLNHNVMYWYQQKSSQAPKLLFHYYDKDFNNEADTPDNFQSRRPNTSFCFLDIRSPGLGDTAMYLCATSRGSGARENTEAFFGQGTRLTVV.

The CDR3, as DNA: TGTGCCAGCAGCACTATCCTTCGGTCAGGGGCGGCTGAGCAGTTCTTC. Translation gives CASSTILRSGAAEQFF. The chain has TRBV5-8 and TRBJ2-1; possibly TRBD1 for D (6 bases). Germline V gene lookup returns CDR1 SGHTS and CDR2 YDEGEE. CDR3 length: 16 amino acids. Trimming took 4 bases from V and 9 from J, leaving 23 bases between them.

V usage is TRBV10-3 and J usage is TRBJ1-1, with 7 bases aligning to TRBD1. CDR3 length equals 14 residues. The J segment lost 1 base and the V segment lost 4 bases, leaving 3 bases of the junction unmatched. CDR1 is ENHRY and CDR2 is SYGVKD in the germline V gene. In nucleotides, the CDR3 is TGTGCCATCAGTGGGGACAGACGGAACACTGAAGCTTTCTTT. Translated: CAISGDRRNTEAFF.

This clone has more than one count but fewer than ten. DNA of the CDR3: TGCGCCAGCAGCCTGTCCGGGACAGGGGTAGGCTACACCTTC. Residues: CASSLSGTGVGYTF. This sequence joins TRBV5-1 and TRBJ1-2, with 10 positions matching TRBD1. Trimming cost V 4 bases and J 8 bases; bases outside gene matches: 8. The CDR3 has 14 residues. Germline V lookup: CDR1 SGHRS, CDR2 YFSETQ.

This clone was observed once. The chain joins TRBV29-1 to TRBJ2-3, with D perhaps matching TRBD2 (6 bases). The V and J ends lost 4 bases and 5 bases respectively, with 19 bases between them. Germline CDR1 SQVTM, CDR2 ANQGSEA. The CDR3 extends over 15 amino acids. The CDR3 region has the DNA TGCAGCGTTGTATGGTCGGGAAGGAGGGGAGATACGCAGTATTTT. Translation gives CSVVWSGRRGDTQYF.

The chain links TRBV15 to TRBJ1-4, with no clear D. The CDR3 length is 15 residues. Trimming removed 4 bases from V and 6 bases from J, with 15 bases in between. CDR1 LNHNV and CDR2 YYDKDF come from the germline V gene (reference sequence). As DNA, the CDR3 is TGTGCCACCAGCAAGAATCAGAGGAGAGATGAAAAACTGTTTTTT. It specifies CATSKNQRRDEKLFF.

V gene TRBV11-2 combines with J gene TRBJ2-7, with 8 positions matching TRBD2. The CDR3 is 17 amino acids. With V trimmed by 2 bases and J by 0 bases, 9 bases remained unmatched. Germline CDR1 and CDR2: SGHAT and FQNNGV. The CDR3 is CASSLMSGGPSSYEQYF. Here the CDR3 DNA reads TGTGCCAGCAGCTTAATGTCGGGGGGGCCTAGCTCCTACGAGCAGTACTTC.

The V and J genes are TRBV5-1 and TRBJ2-5, with TRBD1 identical over 8 bases. Losses at the gene ends were 4 bases for V and 1 base for J; bases not matched to a gene: 6. The CDR3 covers 15 residues. The germline gives CDR1 SGHRS, CDR2 YFSETQ. The CDR3 DNA reads TGCGCCAGCAGCCGCACCACAGGGGGCCAAGAGACCCAGTACTTC. Translation gives CASSRTTGGQETQYF.

The genes are TRBV5-4 and TRBJ2-7; 12 nucleotides agree with TRBD2. The CDR3 covers 15 residues. V gave up 3 bases and J gave up 3 bases; unmatched junction bases: 4. Germline V gene data show CDR1 as SGHNT and CDR2 as YYREEE (reference sequence). The CDR3, as DNA: TGTGCCAGCAGCTCCCGACTAGCGGGGGACTACGAGCAGTACTTC. Translation: CASSSRLAGDYEQYF. Looking up the rest from reference TRBV5-4 and TRBJ2-7 gives the full variable domain: ETGVTQSPTHLIKTRGQQVTLRCSSQSGHNTVSWYQQALGQGPQFIFQYYREEENGRGNFPPRFSGLQFPNYSSELNVNALELDDSALYLCASSSRLAGDYEQYFGPGTRLTVT.

J is TRBJ1-2 and V is TRBV12-3 or TRBV12-4, with 7 bases identical to TRBD1. CDR3 length: 12 amino acids. V lost 5 bases and J lost 8; bases outside the gene matches: 5. The CDR3 DNA is TGTGCCAGCAGTCTTTACAGGGGCGGCTACACCTTC. This encodes CASSLYRGGYTF.

The chain links TRBV7-9 to TRBJ1-6, with 8 bases matching TRBD1. Germline V gene data show CDR1 as SEHNR and CDR2 as FQNEAQ (reference sequence). Trimming at V came to 6 bases and at J to 7 bases, leaving 11 bases not matched to a gene. This CDR3 has 16 residues. The CDR3 region has the DNA TGTGCCAGCAGACCCTCGGACAGGGCCCCCAATTCACCCCTCCACTTT. It yields the protein CASRPSDRAPNSPLHF.

The J gene is TRBJ2-7, the V gene TRBV4-1; 7 nucleotides align to TRBD1. V lost 0 bases, J lost 3 bases, and 8 bases stayed unmatched. The CDR3 runs to 16 residues. Germline values: CDR1 MGHRA, CDR2 YSYEKL. CDR3: CASSQERDSLFYEQYF. In DNA form, the CDR3 reads TGCGCCAGCAGCCAAGAGAGGGACAGTTTATTCTACGAGCAGTACTTC.

The chain joins TRBV28 to TRBJ1-2, with D possibly TRBD1 on 6 matching bases. Germline loops: CDR1 MDHEN, CDR2 SYDVKM. The ends were cut back, 7 bases at V and 8 bases at J, with 17 bases in the middle. This CDR3 spans 13 amino acids. CDR3 loop: CASTPGGALGYTF. CDR3 sequence (DNA): TGTGCCAGCACCCCTGGGGGGGCCTTGGGCTACACCTTC.

V and J are TRBV11-2 and TRBJ1-2, with 9 bases lining up with TRBD1. Germline assignment: CDR1 SGHAT and CDR2 FQNNGV. Germline trimming cut 6 bases from V and 5 bases from J; bases unmatched to any gene: 10. The CDR3 is 15 residues long. CDR3 protein: CASRTAGTGLYGYTF. CDR3 coding DNA: TGTGCCAGCAGGACCGCTGGGACAGGGTTGTATGGCTACACCTTC.

This chain links TRBV3-1 (or the pseudogene TRBV3-2) with TRBJ1-1; D may be TRBD1 (5 bases). The CDR3 spans 13 residues. Germline assignment: CDR1 LGHDT and CDR2 YNNKEL (reference sequence). Between the trimmed V and J ends, which lost 1 base and 8 bases, there was a span of 11 bases. In DNA form, the CDR3 reads TGTGCCAGCAGCCAAGCGAAGGGGCAGGAAGCTTTCTTT. Amino acids: CASSQAKGQEAFF.

The gene calls are TRBV29-1 and TRBJ1-2; D is perhaps TRBD1 (5 bases). This CDR3 is built from 12 residues. The V gene's germline CDR1 is SQVTM and CDR2 ANQGSEA. Trimming cost V 3 bases and J 9 bases, with 14 bases left between them. CDR3 nucleotide sequence: TGCAGCGTTGACCCCGGGGGGAAAAGCTACACCTTC. Translation: CSVDPGGKSYTF.

This rearrangement joins TRBV24-1 to TRBJ1-5; TRBD1 agrees at 7 bases. The V segment lost 4 bases and the J segment 7 bases; nucleotides outside the gene matches: 6. The CDR3 extends over 14 amino acids. Germline V gene lookup returns CDR1 KGHDR and CDR2 SFDVKD. The CDR3 nucleotides are TGTGCCACCAGTGACAACAGGGGTGGCCAGCCCCAGCATTTT. Translated, it gives CATSDNRGGQPQHF.

The chain is built from TRBV5-4 and TRBJ2-4, with TRBD1 identical over 8 bases. V was pared by 4 bases and J by 6 bases, with 12 bases of the junction left unmatched. This CDR3 region has 16 residues. Per the germline V gene, CDR1 is SGHNT and CDR2 is YYREEE (reference sequence). CDR3 sequence reads: CASSLYGQGAGNIQYF. The CDR3 region has the DNA TGTGCCAGCAGCCTTTACGGACAGGGAGCGGGAAACATTCAGTACTTC.

The chain has TRBV15 and TRBJ1-2; D is undetermined. CDR1 and CDR2 (germline): LNHNV, YYDKDF (reference sequence). The germline V and J ends were trimmed by 3 bases and 6 bases, with 23 bases remaining between them. The length of the CDR3 is 17 residues. CDR3 bases: TGTGCCACCAGCAGTGACATTGGTTTGGGTGGGCGGGATGGCTACACCTTC. This codes for CATSSDIGLGGRDGYTF.

As concerns this clone: The sample carries other DNA sequences with the same CDR3. The chain couples TRBV3-1 (or the pseudogene TRBV3-2) to TRBJ1-3; D is possibly TRBD1 (6 bases). V shed 1 base and J shed 4 bases, with 8 bases lying between them. Germline-derived CDR1 and CDR2 are LGHDT and YNNKEL (reference sequence). This CDR3 comprises 14 residues. This chain's CDR3 is CASSQAGAGNTIYF. CDR3 bases: TGTGCCAGCAGCCAAGCAGGGGCGGGAAACACCATATATTTT.